The sequence of this TCR beta chain was determined in a study of T-cell reconstitution after alpha-beta-depleted transplantation in children. TCRbeta library construction was performed incorporating unique molecular identifiers. Using its own MiXCR run on the PCR reads, TCRdb lists one record per CDR3 protein. The sample has more than 400,000 distinct CDR3 sequences, 43% seen once. The table lists this clonotype with a few counts. Its target is not known. Overall study results and limits: Alpha-beta T cells present about two months after transplant were reported to originate from several hundred expanded graft clones.

CDR3 length equals 15 residues. Germline values: CDR1 DFQATT, CDR2 SNEGSKA (reference sequence). Trimming cost V 0 bases and J 2 bases, with 14 bases left between them. Specimen: PBMCs, collected before TCRalphabeta/CD19-depleted stem cell transplant. The sequence was obtained from a girl aged 2 to 10 with aplastic anemia, due to receive a stem cell transplant. This chain connects TRBV20-1 to TRBJ2-7; D may be TRBD1 (6 bases). DNA for the CDR3: TGCAGTGCTAGAGATCTTGGCAGGGGACCCTACGAGCAGTACTTC. Encoded protein: CSARDLGRGPYEQYF.